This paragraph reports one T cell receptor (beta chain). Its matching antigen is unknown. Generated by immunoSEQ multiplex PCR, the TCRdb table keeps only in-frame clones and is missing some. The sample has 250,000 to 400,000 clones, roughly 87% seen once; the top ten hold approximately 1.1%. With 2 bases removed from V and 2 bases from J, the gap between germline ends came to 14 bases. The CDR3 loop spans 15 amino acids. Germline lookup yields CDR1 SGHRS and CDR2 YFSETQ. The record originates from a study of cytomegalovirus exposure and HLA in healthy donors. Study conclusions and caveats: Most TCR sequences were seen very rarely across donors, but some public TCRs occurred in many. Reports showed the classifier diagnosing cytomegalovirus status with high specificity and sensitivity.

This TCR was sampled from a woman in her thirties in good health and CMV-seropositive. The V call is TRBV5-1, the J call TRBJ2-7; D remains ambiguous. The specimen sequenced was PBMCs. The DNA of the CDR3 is TGCGCCAGCAGCTTAGCCCCCGGTGAGACCTACGAGCAGTACTTC. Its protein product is CASSLAPGETYEQYF.